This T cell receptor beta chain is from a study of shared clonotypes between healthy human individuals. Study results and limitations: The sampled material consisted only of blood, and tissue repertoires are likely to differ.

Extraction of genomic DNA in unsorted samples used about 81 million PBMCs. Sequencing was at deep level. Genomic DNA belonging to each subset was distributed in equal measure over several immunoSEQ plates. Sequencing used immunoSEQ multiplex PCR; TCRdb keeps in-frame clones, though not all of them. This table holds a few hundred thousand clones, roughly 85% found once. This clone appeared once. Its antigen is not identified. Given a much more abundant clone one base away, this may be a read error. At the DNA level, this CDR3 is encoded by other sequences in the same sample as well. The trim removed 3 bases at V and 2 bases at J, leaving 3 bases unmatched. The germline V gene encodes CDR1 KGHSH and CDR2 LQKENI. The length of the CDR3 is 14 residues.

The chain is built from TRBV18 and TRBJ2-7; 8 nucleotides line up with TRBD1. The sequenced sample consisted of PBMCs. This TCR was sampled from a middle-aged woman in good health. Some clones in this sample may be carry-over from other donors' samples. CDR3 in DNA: TGTGCCAGCTCACCGGGGACAGGTCCCTACGAGCAGTACTTC. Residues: CASSPGTGPYEQYF.